This record covers a single TCR beta chain. Repertoires were generated with immunoSEQ multiplex PCR, while TCRdb's copy carries only in-frame clones and drops some. Among thousands of clones listed, 79% were seen once. This specimen belongs to a study of cytotoxic CD8 clonotypes in ibrutinib-treated CLL. Germline V gene data show CDR1 as LGHNA and CDR2 as YSLEER. The CDR3 has 15 residues. Sequencing used PBMCs, obtained before ibrutinib treatment. This chain joins TRBV4-3 and TRBJ2-5; D is possibly TRBD2 (6 bases). Gene TRBJ2-7 matches the end of the DNA better, so the J call may be wrong. The source is a human donor with chronic lymphocytic leukemia. This CDR3 is CASSQVGTGVNEQYF. The CDR3 coding sequence is TGCGCCAGCAGCCAAGTCGGGACGGGAGTCAACGAGCAGTACTTC.